A selection of T cell receptor beta chains follows, all from one sample in a study of beta chain features in type 1 diabetes. Repertoires were generated with immunoSEQ multiplex PCR, while TCRdb's copy carries only in-frame clones and drops some. The sample includes some 410,000 clones, 11% of them seen just once. The sample comprised naive CD4+ T cells from blood. The origin of the receptors is a young woman in good health. Both conserved end residues are part of each CDR3. Each record gives: V gene, CDR3 protein.

TRBV9	CASSVAPLPAAGAKNIQYF
TRBV7-2	CASSPGAYEQYF
TRBV5-6	CASSLGREPHTFPNEQFF
TRBV9	CASSPFGGNTEAFF
TRBV7-3	CASSPASGYNEQFF
TRBV30	CALTPWDLSETQYF
TRBV18	CASRDEKLFF
TRBV7-3	CASSLLGETQYF
TRBV6-5	CASSAPGTDTQYF
TRBV5-1	CASSSDPLGNTEAFF
TRBV2	CASKGGTFQTGELFF
TRBV29-1	CSAETGWDTEAFF
TRBV30	CAWSTGGETQYF
TRBV19	CASGKTRPGSTDTQYF
TRBV10-3	CAISEPLGRGRSEQFF
TRBV30	CAWSVTYTQYF
TRBV2	CASSTRGGGLQETQYF
TRBV9	CASSVSSGGTQYF
TRBV7-3	CASSFGPAGGYNEQFF
TRBV25-1	CASSDWGRGIATNEKLFF
TRBV9	CASSVEAGASGNTIYF
TRBV7-2	CASSLGLAGAYNEQFF
TRBV9	CASSVGRGDNQPQHF
TRBV7-7	CASSPGTSGTNEQFF
TRBV2	CASRQGRRKKETQYF
TRBV19	CASSTRVGVSYEQYF